Presented here are 20 T cell receptor beta chains from one specimen sequenced in a study of OX40 agonist ivuxolimab in advanced cancers. Clones were read by immunoSEQ multiplex PCR, and TCRdb kept only the in-frame ones, dropping some. The profile shows 42,000 or so clones, 80% to 90% of them singletons. Sequencing used CD4+ or CD8+ T cells sorted from blood, obtained in a trial of the OX40 agonist ivuxolimab. The source of these receptors is an adult with an advanced solid tumor such as melanoma, head and neck, liver or kidney cancer.

The chain joins TRBV5-1 to TRBJ2-3; 13 bases are a match to TRBD2. CDR1 and CDR2 (germline): SGHRS, YFSETQ. With 4 bases clipped from V and 1 base from J, the junction kept 3 bases outside the gene matches. This CDR3 contains 16 residues. Written as DNA, the CDR3 is TGCGCCAGCAGCAGAGGACTAGCGGGAGGCACAGATACGCAGTATTTT. This sequence encodes CASSRGLAGGTDTQYF.

This chain uses TRBV5-4 with TRBJ1-6; 10 bases are shared with TRBD1. In germline, CDR1 is SGHNT, CDR2 YYREEE (reference sequence). With V trimmed by 0 bases and J by 7 bases, 4 bases remained unmatched. The CDR3 spans 16 residues. The CDR3 coding sequence is TGTGCCAGCAGCTTGGGACAGGGGGCGACCAATTCACCCCTCCACTTT. Translated: CASSLGQGATNSPLHF.

This chain connects TRBV4-3 to TRBJ2-1, with TRBD2 matching 9 bases. CDR3 size: 15 residues. CDR1 is LGHNA, CDR2 YSLEER, per germline. Trimming cost V 5 bases and J 7 bases; bases outside gene matches: 9. CDR3 residues: CASSYVAGEINEQFF. The CDR3 DNA is TGCGCCAGCAGCTATGTAGCGGGAGAGATTAATGAGCAGTTCTTC.

The rearrangement links TRBV9 to TRBJ2-1; D possibly corresponds to TRBD2 (6 bases). The CDR3 is 18 residues long. Germline V gives CDR1 SGDLS, CDR2 YYNGEE. Trimming cost V 4 bases and J 0 bases, with 20 bases left between them. CDR3 protein: CASSPSPGTSSSYNEQFF. In DNA, the CDR3 is TGTGCCAGCAGCCCATCACCCGGGACTTCTAGCTCCTACAATGAGCAGTTCTTC.

The CDR3 reads CAGLAGVYEQYF. CDR3 sequence (DNA): TGTGCCGGTTTAGCGGGAGTTTACGAGCAGTACTTC. The chain joins TRBV30 to TRBJ2-7; 9 bases are shared with TRBD2. The trim removed 8 bases at V and 4 bases at J, leaving 6 bases unmatched. Germline values: CDR1 GTSNPN, CDR2 SVGIG (reference sequence). This CDR3 has 12 amino acids.

This chain links TRBV6-1 with TRBJ1-2; D gene ambiguous. The V end was cut by 6 bases, the J end by 6 bases, with 14 bases between. Looked up from germline, CDR1 is MNHNS and CDR2 is SASEGT. The CDR3 extends over 13 amino acids. The DNA of the CDR3 is TGTGCCAGCAGACCGGACGGGGTTGATGGCTACACCTTC. Residues: CASRPDGVDGYTF.

This chain uses TRBV13 with TRBJ1-2; 9 positions match TRBD1. The CDR3 is 14 amino acids. Germline CDR1 reads PRHDT; CDR2 reads FYEKMQ (reference sequence). Losses at the gene ends were 5 bases for V and 6 bases for J; bases not matched to a gene: 7. CDR3 DNA: TGTGCCAGCAGCCTGGGACAGGGCCCTAATGGCTACACCTTC. It yields the protein CASSLGQGPNGYTF.

This rearrangement joins TRBV5-1 to TRBJ1-6, with 11 bases matching TRBD1. V was pared by 2 bases and J by 7 bases, with 11 bases of the junction left unmatched. The length of the CDR3 is 18 residues. Germline assignment: CDR1 SGHRS and CDR2 YFSETQ. In DNA form, the CDR3 reads TGCGCCAGCAGCTTCTTTCCGGGGACAGGGGGTAAAAATTCACCCCTCCACTTT. The encoded protein is CASSFFPGTGGKNSPLHF.

The rearrangement links TRBV5-4 to TRBJ2-1; tentatively, D is TRBD2 (6 bases). Trimming stripped 6 bases from V and 0 bases from J, with 13 bases between. This CDR3 spans 15 amino acids. Per germline, CDR1 SGHNT and CDR2 YYREEE (reference sequence). CDR3 amino acids: CASTRDSSSYNEQFF. CDR3 nucleotide sequence: TGTGCCAGCACTAGGGACTCCAGCTCCTACAATGAGCAGTTCTTC.

The V gene is TRBV6-1, the J gene TRBJ1-2; no definite D call. Trimming took off 0 bases at V and 4 bases at J, with 9 bases between the two ends. The germline V gene has CDR1 MNHNS and CDR2 SASEGT. This CDR3 contains 14 residues. CDR3 sequence reads: CASSEAAQLYGYTF. The CDR3 bases are TGTGCCAGCAGTGAAGCGGCACAGCTCTATGGCTACACCTTC.

The V call is TRBV5-1, the J call TRBJ1-1; perhaps TRBD1 as D (5 bases). V was clipped by 3 bases and J by 2 bases, with 14 bases between them. CDR3 size: 15 residues. Germline V gives CDR1 SGHRS, CDR2 YFSETQ. The CDR3 region is CASSSRPQGNTEAFF. As DNA, the CDR3 is TGCGCCAGCAGCTCACGCCCCCAGGGTAACACTGAAGCTTTCTTT.

This clone was seen a few times. The chain recombines TRBV7-8 with TRBJ2-7, with a possible D match to TRBD1 (5 bases). Germline lookup yields CDR1 SGHVS and CDR2 FQNEAQ. The CDR3 has 14 amino acids. Trimming left V 2 bases short and J 3 bases short, with 11 bases between. CDR3 coding DNA: TGTGCCAGCAGCTTACCACAGGTTTACTACGAGCAGTACTTC. This gives the protein CASSLPQVYYEQYF.

The chain couples TRBV20-1 to TRBJ1-1; D is uncertain. V was shortened by 0 bases and J by 7 bases, with 6 bases between the two germline ends. CDR1 is DFQATT and CDR2 is SNEGSKA in the germline V gene (reference sequence). There are 11 residues in the CDR3. The CDR3: CSAREVSEAFF. Here the CDR3 DNA reads TGCAGTGCTAGAGAAGTCAGTGAAGCTTTCTTT.

J is TRBJ2-5 and V is TRBV15, with a tentative D call TRBD2 (5 bases). Germline V gene lookup returns CDR1 LNHNV and CDR2 YYDKDF (reference sequence). Trimming shortened V by 3 bases and J by 5 bases, and 13 bases separated the two germline ends. This CDR3 contains 14 residues. The CDR3 DNA reads as TGTGCCACCAGCAGGGACCTGGGAGAGGAGACCCAGTACTTC. Its protein is CATSRDLGEETQYF.

The J gene is TRBJ2-1, the V gene TRBV11-2; no clear D. Germline V gene lookup returns CDR1 SGHAT and CDR2 FQNNGV. This CDR3 region has 15 residues. Trimming took 1 base from V and 3 from J, leaving 10 bases between them. The CDR3 coding sequence is TGTGCCAGCAGCTTAGGGCCACTCAACTACAATGAGCAGTTCTTC. This sequence encodes CASSLGPLNYNEQFF. Full variable domain (remainder filled in from reference TRBV11-2 and TRBJ2-1): EAGVAQSPRYKIIEKRQSVAFWCNPISGHATLYWYQQILGQGPKLLIQFQNNGVVDDSQLPKDRFSAERLKGVDSTLKIQPAKLEDSAVYLCASSLGPLNYNEQFFGPGTRLTVL.

This chain uses TRBV5-1 with TRBJ2-4, with 9 positions matching TRBD1. The CDR3 consists of 14 residues. After removal of 4 bases from V and 9 bases from J, the junction contained 8 bases not matched to a gene. CDR1 SGHRS and CDR2 YFSETQ come from the germline V gene. The CDR3 reads CASSLGQGLVIQYF. The CDR3 DNA reads as TGCGCCAGCAGCCTGGGACAGGGCCTGGTCATTCAGTACTTC.

This clone has a single count. The CDR3, as DNA: TGTGCCAGCAGCTTAGGGGGGGCCCACGAGCAGTACGTC. It encodes CASSLGGAHEQYV. This chain links TRBV11-3 with TRBJ2-7; D may match TRBD1 or TRBD2 (6 bases each). Germline V gives CDR1 SGHNT, CDR2 YENEEA. The CDR3 sequence is 13 residues long. The ends were cut back, 1 base at V and 5 bases at J, with 9 bases in the middle.

The J gene is TRBJ2-5, the V gene TRBV5-1; no definite D call. Germline V gene data show CDR1 as SGHRS and CDR2 as YFSETQ. CDR3 length: 14 residues. With 4 bases removed from V and 4 bases from J, the gap between germline ends came to 14 bases. CDR3 amino acids: CASSPGNRAETQYF. The DNA for the CDR3 is TGCGCCAGCAGCCCAGGAAATAGGGCAGAGACCCAGTACTTC.

The chain is built from TRBV30 and TRBJ1-1; D gene ambiguous. CDR1 and CDR2 from the germline V gene are GTSNPN and SVGIG (reference sequence). The CDR3 is 14 residues long. V lost 2 bases to trimming and J lost 7 bases, with 17 bases between them. The CDR3 protein is CAWSLGVGWGEAFF. CDR3 bases: TGTGCCTGGAGTCTCGGTGTCGGCTGGGGTGAAGCTTTCTTT.

For the CDR3, the DNA is TGTGCCAGCAGCGCCCTAGCGGGGGGGATTCAAGAGACCCAGTACTTC. It yields the protein CASSALAGGIQETQYF. The rearrangement uses TRBV5-4 and TRBJ2-5; TRBD2 agrees at 12 bases. Germline CDR1 is SGHNT and CDR2 is YYREEE (reference sequence). The J segment lost 2 bases and the V segment lost 4 bases, leaving 6 bases of the junction unmatched. The CDR3 runs 16 residues.